Listed below are T cell receptor beta chains from one sample, sequenced in a study of Graves' ophthalmopathy and Graves' hyperthyroidism. TCRdb independently ran MiXCR on the multiplex PCR reads; one entry per CDR3 protein. This table has a few hundred thousand distinct CDR3 sequences, roughly 39% appearing once. The material sequenced was peripheral blood or thyroid tissue (not recorded which). All receptors derive from an adult man with Graves' hyperthyroidism. Both conserved end residues are trimmed from each CDR3. Clone size is shown for a subset of rows, as once, few, many or a class of expanded clone.

clone size: NA
V gene: TRBV5-4
J gene: TRBJ1-1
CDR3 protein: ASSRTRTEAF

clone size: many
V gene: TRBV18
J gene: TRBJ1-2
CDR3 protein: ASSPPVAENGYT

clone size: many
V gene: TRBV9
J gene: TRBJ2-7
CDR3 protein: ASSAGLAGDGEQY

clone size: NA
V gene: TRBV2
J gene: TRBJ1-2
CDR3 protein: ASRAQGVMEY

clone size: NA
V gene: TRBV5-1
J gene: TRBJ2-5
CDR3 protein: ASSLERRRGGPKTQY

clone size: once
V gene: TRBV30
J gene: TRBJ2-2
CDR3 protein: AWTGGADTGELF

clone size: NA
V gene: TRBV3-1
J gene: TRBJ2-7
CDR3 protein: ASSQFGTEYEQY

clone size: NA
V gene: TRBV12-3/TRBV12-4
J gene: TRBJ1-5
CDR3 protein: ASRTGGGNQPQH

clone size: many
V gene: TRBV5-8
J gene: TRBJ2-5
CDR3 protein: ASRKGQGAFETQY

clone size: NA
V gene: TRBV18
J gene: TRBJ2-7
CDR3 protein: ASSPSAGDEQY

clone size: NA
V gene: TRBV7-9
J gene: TRBJ2-6
CDR3 protein: ASSFAGTSSGANVLT

clone size: NA
V gene: TRBV28
J gene: TRBJ2-5
CDR3 protein: ASSFTTEYQQETQY

clone size: NA
V gene: TRBV24-1
J gene: TRBJ2-5
CDR3 protein: ATSVDSGTQY

clone size: NA
V gene: TRBV2
J gene: TRBJ2-5
CDR3 protein: ASLRTEETQY

clone size: many
V gene: TRBV3-1
J gene: TRBJ2-5
CDR3 protein: ASSLMGTETQY

clone size: many
V gene: TRBV4-1
J gene: TRBJ1-4
CDR3 protein: ASSHVRQGPNEKLF

clone size: many
V gene: TRBV20-1
J gene: TRBJ2-7
CDR3 protein: SAPPMTSGSQNEQY

clone size: many
V gene: TRBV5-1
J gene: TRBJ2-7
CDR3 protein: ASSQDRALYEQY

clone size: few
V gene: TRBV25-1
J gene: TRBJ2-1
CDR3 protein: ASSESSGNWYNEQF

clone size: few
V gene: TRBV6-6
J gene: TRBJ1-1
CDR3 protein: ASSYSGTGDTEAF

clone size: NA
V gene: TRBV12-3/TRBV12-4
J gene: TRBJ1-2
CDR3 protein: ASSVSSANGYT

clone size: NA
V gene: TRBV11-2
J gene: TRBJ2-7
CDR3 protein: ASSFSGEGTYEQY

clone size: NA
V gene: TRBV7-2
J gene: NA
CDR3 protein: ASSARGGTEQF

clone size: many
V gene: TRBV7-9
J gene: TRBJ2-7
CDR3 protein: ASSLDGEREQY

clone size: NA
V gene: TRBV7-9
J gene: TRBJ1-6
CDR3 protein: ASGLGQGAGSSNSPLH

clone size: NA
V gene: TRBV7-9
J gene: TRBJ2-6
CDR3 protein: ASSLPTRASEA

clone size: many
V gene: TRBV4-1
J gene: TRBJ1-1
CDR3 protein: ASSQERDLFTEAF

clone size: many
V gene: TRBV13
J gene: TRBJ2-7
CDR3 protein: ASSLFDGLYEQY

clone size: many
V gene: TRBV7-9
J gene: TRBJ1-5
CDR3 protein: ASSSELNQPQH

clone size: many
V gene: TRBV6-1
J gene: TRBJ1-1
CDR3 protein: ASSEGSGQGNTEAF

clone size: NA
V gene: TRBV10-3
J gene: TRBJ2-1
CDR3 protein: AISESGASGNNEQF

clone size: few
V gene: TRBV4-1
J gene: TRBJ2-7
CDR3 protein: ASSQRQGASSSYEQY

clone size: NA
V gene: TRBV5-6
J gene: TRBJ2-6
CDR3 protein: ASSSIGANVLT

clone size: NA
V gene: TRBV19
J gene: TRBJ1-4
CDR3 protein: ASSWGQGPSPGEKLF

clone size: few
V gene: TRBV28
J gene: TRBJ2-2
CDR3 protein: ASSFLAGTGELF

clone size: NA
V gene: TRBV7-3
J gene: TRBJ2-1
CDR3 protein: ASSLRASGYNEQF

clone size: NA
V gene: TRBV15
J gene: TRBJ2-7
CDR3 protein: ATSRTGALYEQY

clone size: many
V gene: TRBV20-1
J gene: TRBJ1-2
CDR3 protein: SARPFTPDYGYT

clone size: many
V gene: TRBV20-1
J gene: TRBJ2-7
CDR3 protein: SARVPRGPHYEQY

clone size: many
V gene: TRBV7-9
J gene: TRBJ1-1
CDR3 protein: ASTPGEGHTEAF

clone size: NA
V gene: TRBV29-1
J gene: TRBJ1-2
CDR3 protein: SVLTGGLGRYGYT

clone size: NA
V gene: TRBV6-1
J gene: TRBJ2-5
CDR3 protein: ASSEMGYQETQY

clone size: NA
V gene: TRBV30
J gene: TRBJ1-6
CDR3 protein: AWSVAGPGLTLH

clone size: many
V gene: TRBV12-5
J gene: TRBJ1-1
CDR3 protein: ASGRDSTEAF

clone size: many
V gene: TRBV6-5
J gene: TRBJ1-5
CDR3 protein: ASRAAGNQPQH

clone size: many
V gene: TRBV2
J gene: TRBJ1-2
CDR3 protein: ASREDLSPQFSNYGYT